This is a list of T cell receptor beta chains from one sample in a study of Tregs in tolerant kidney transplant recipients. Using immunoSEQ multiplex PCR, the repertoire was profiled, and TCRdb retains in-frame clones only, with some absent. The profile covers 68,000 or so clones, with 84% appearing a single time and 4.5% to 5.5% taken by the ten largest. The material sequenced was CD4+ T cells from blood. The receptors originated from a human donor in good health. The CDR3 runs from the conserved cysteine through the conserved F or W. Each record gives: clone size, J gene, V gene, D gene, CDR3 protein, CDR3 DNA. A D gene is named only where the DNA matches it firmly. Clone size is shown for a subset of rows, as once, few, many or a class of expanded clone.

>.|TRBJ1-5|TRBV18|.
CASSGGSNQPQHF
TGTGCCAGCTCAGGGGGCAGCAATCAGCCCCAGCATTTT
>.|TRBJ1-6|TRBV28|.
CASRMGVSYSPLHF
TGTGCCAGCAGAATGGGGGTCTCCTATTCACCCCTCCACTTT
>.|TRBJ2-1|TRBV19|TRBD2
CASSIMVGLASYNEQFF
TGTGCCAGTAGTATAATGGTAGGACTAGCGTCTTACAATGAGCAGTTCTTC
>.|TRBJ1-5|TRBV7-2|.
CASSLVSLGNQPQHF
TGTGCCAGCAGCTTAGTTTCGTTAGGCAATCAGCCCCAGCATTTT
>.|TRBJ2-1|TRBV19|.
CASRKVGDEQFF
TGTGCCAGTCGAAAAGTTGGCGATGAGCAGTTCTTC
>.|TRBJ1-2|TRBV4-1|TRBD1
CASSPKGQGNYGYTF
TGCGCCAGCAGCCCGAAGGGACAGGGGAACTATGGCTACACCTTC
>once|TRBJ1-5|TRBV11-2|.
CASSQGNNQPQHF
TGTGCCAGCAGCCAGGGGAACAATCAGCCCCAGCATTTT
>.|TRBJ2-2|TRBV7-8|TRBD1
CASSLRRDRRNTGELFF
TGTGCCAGCAGCCTCCGCCGGGACAGGCGGAACACCGGGGAGCTGTTTTTT
>.|TRBJ2-2|TRBV5-1|TRBD2
CASSPRSGGNTGELFF
TGCGCCAGCAGCCCCCGTAGCGGGGGGAACACCGGGGAGCTGTTTTTT
>.|TRBJ2-2|TRBV28|.
CASGGANTGELFF
TGTGCCAGCGGGGGTGCGAACACCGGGGAGCTGTTTTTT
>.|TRBJ1-2|TRBV7-2|TRBD1
CASSPRTGQNYGYTF
TGTGCCAGCAGCCCGAGGACAGGACAGAACTATGGCTACACCTTC
>once|TRBJ2-3|TRBV10-1|TRBD1
CASSAGQVITDTQYF
TGCGCCAGCAGTGCCGGACAGGTCATCACAGATACGCAGTATTTT
>.|TRBJ1-1|TRBV7-2|TRBD1
CASSLVGTGLNTEAFF
TGTGCCAGCAGCTTAGTGGGGACAGGATTGAACACTGAAGCTTTCTTT
>.|TRBJ1-4|TRBV28|.
CASTRHLAEKLFF
TGTGCCAGCACCCGACACCTTGCGGAAAAACTGTTTTTT
>once|TRBJ1-5|TRBV7-8|TRBD1
CASSSETGVNQPQHF
TGTGCCAGCAGTAGCGAGACAGGGGTAAATCAGCCCCAGCATTTT
>.|TRBJ1-6|TRBV5-1|.
CASSLSGEGSPLHF
TGCGCCAGCAGCTTGTCCGGGGAGGGATCACCCCTCCACTTT
>.|TRBJ1-2|TRBV7-2|.
CASSLVGSYGYTF
TGTGCCAGCAGCTTAGTAGGGAGCTATGGCTACACCTTC
>.|TRBJ2-2|TRBV9|TRBD2
CASSRLAGSGELFF
TGTGCCAGCAGCAGACTAGCGGGCTCCGGGGAGCTGTTTTTT
>.|TRBJ1-1|TRBV19|.
CATRSPVLNTEAFF
TGTGCCACACGGTCGCCGGTCCTTAACACTGAAGCTTTCTTT
>once|TRBJ2-3|TRBV7-2|.
CASSLGRGDTQYF
TGTGCCAGCAGCTTGGGCAGGGGTGATACGCAGTATTTT